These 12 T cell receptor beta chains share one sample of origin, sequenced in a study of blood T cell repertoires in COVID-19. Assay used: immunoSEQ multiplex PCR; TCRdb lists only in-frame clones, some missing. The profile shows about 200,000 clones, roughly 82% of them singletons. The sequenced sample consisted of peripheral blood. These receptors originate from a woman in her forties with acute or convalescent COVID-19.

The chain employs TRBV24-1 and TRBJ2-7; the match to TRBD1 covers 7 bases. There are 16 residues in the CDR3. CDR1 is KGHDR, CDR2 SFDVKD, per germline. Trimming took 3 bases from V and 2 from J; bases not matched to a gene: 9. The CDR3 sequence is CATSDPYRGPAYEQYF. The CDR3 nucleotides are TGTGCCACCAGTGATCCGTACAGGGGCCCGGCCTACGAGCAGTACTTC.

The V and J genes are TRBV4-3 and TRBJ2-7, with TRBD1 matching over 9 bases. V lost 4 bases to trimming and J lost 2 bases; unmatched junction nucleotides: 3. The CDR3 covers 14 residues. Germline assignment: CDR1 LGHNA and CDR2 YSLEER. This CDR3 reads CASSRDRVAYEQYF. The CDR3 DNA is TGCGCCAGCAGCCGGGACAGGGTCGCCTACGAGCAGTACTTC.

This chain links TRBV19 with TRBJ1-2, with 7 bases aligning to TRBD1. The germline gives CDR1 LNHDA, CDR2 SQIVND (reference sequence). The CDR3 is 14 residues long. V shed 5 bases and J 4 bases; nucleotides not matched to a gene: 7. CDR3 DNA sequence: TGTGCCAGTAGTGCAACAGGGGCCCTCTATGGCTACACCTTC. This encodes CASSATGALYGYTF.

In DNA, the CDR3 is TGTGCCAGCAGCTCCGCAGGGGCGCGGGATGAGCAGTTCTTC. Its translation is CASSSAGARDEQFF. The chain links TRBV11-3 to TRBJ2-1; the D gene is possibly TRBD1 (6 bases). The V gene's germline CDR1 is SGHNT and CDR2 YENEEA. The germline V and J ends were trimmed by 4 bases and 8 bases, with 15 bases remaining between them. The CDR3 extends over 14 amino acids. Full variable domain (outside the CDR3, taken from reference TRBV11-3 and TRBJ2-1): EAGVVQSPRYKIIEKKQPVAFWCNPISGHNTLYWYLQNLGQGPELLIRYENEEAVDDSQLPKDRFSAERLKGVDSTLKIQPAELGDSAVYLCASSSAGARDEQFFGPGTRLTVL.

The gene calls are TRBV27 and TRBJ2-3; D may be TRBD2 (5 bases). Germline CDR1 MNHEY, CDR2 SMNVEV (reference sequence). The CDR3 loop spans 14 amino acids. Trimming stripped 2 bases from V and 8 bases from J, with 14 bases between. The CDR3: CASSLTVRAATQYF. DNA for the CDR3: TGTGCCAGCAGTTTAACCGTGAGGGCGGCTACGCAGTATTTT.

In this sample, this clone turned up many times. CDR3 in DNA: TGTGCCAGTAGTAGGGACAGGGGTAACACCGGGGAGCTGTTTTTT. Its protein is CASSRDRGNTGELFF. The chain carries TRBV19 and TRBJ2-2, with 10 nucleotides matching TRBD1. Germline V gene data show CDR1 as LNHDA and CDR2 as SQIVND (reference sequence). V trimming: 4 bases; J trimming: 2 bases; junction bases outside the gene matches: 1. CDR3 length: 15 residues.

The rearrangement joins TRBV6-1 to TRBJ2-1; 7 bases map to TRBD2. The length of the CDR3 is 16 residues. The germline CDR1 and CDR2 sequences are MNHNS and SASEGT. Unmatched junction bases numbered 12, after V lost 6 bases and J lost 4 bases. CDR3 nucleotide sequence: TGTGCCAGCAGCGAAACCCGGGCTAGCGGATACAATGAGCAGTTCTTC. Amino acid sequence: CASSETRASGYNEQFF.

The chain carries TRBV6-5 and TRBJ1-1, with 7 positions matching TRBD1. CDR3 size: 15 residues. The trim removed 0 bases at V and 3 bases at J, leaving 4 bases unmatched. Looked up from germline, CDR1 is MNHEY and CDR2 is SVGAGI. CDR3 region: CASSYSTGYDTEAFF. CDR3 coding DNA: TGTGCCAGCAGTTACTCGACAGGGTATGACACTGAAGCTTTCTTT.

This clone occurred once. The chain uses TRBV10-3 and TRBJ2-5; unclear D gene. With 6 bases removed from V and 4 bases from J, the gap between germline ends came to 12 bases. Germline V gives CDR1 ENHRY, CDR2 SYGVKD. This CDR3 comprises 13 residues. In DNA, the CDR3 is TGTGCCATCAGCCCCAGACAAGGAGAGACCCAGTACTTC. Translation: CAISPRQGETQYF.

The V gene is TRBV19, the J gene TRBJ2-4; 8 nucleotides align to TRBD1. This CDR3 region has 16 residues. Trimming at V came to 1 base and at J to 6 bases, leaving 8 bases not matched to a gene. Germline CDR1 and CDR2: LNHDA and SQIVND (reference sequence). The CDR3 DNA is TGTGCCAGTAGTATAGTCGCGACAGGGGCGGGAAACATTCAGTACTTC. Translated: CASSIVATGAGNIQYF.

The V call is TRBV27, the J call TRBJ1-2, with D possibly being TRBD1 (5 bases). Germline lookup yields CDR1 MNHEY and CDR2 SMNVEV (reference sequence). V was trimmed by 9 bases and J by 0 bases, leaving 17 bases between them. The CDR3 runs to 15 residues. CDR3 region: CASSTGGLANYGYTF. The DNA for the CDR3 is TGTGCCAGTTCCACCGGGGGACTAGCTAACTATGGCTACACCTTC.

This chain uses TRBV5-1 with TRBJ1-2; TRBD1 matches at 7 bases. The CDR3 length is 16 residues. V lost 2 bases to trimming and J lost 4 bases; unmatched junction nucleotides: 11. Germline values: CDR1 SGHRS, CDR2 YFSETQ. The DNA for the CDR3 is TGCGCCAGCAGCTTAGGTTCTCTTGGGACAGTCTATGGCTACACCTTC. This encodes CASSLGSLGTVYGYTF.